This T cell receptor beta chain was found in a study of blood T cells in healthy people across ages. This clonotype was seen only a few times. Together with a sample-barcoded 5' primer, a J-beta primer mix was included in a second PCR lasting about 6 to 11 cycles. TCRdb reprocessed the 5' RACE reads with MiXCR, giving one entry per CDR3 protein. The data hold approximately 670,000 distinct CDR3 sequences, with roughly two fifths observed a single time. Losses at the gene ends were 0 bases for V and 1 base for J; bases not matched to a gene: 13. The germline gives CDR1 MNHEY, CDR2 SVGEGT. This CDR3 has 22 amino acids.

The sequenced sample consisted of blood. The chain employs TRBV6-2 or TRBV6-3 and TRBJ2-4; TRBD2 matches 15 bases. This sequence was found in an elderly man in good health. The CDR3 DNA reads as TGTGCCAGCAGTTACTCTAGCCGGACTAGCGGGGGGGCCATTCGGGCCAAAAACATTCAGTACTTC. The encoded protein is CASSYSSRTSGGAIRAKNIQYF.